The next 17 T cell receptor beta chains were all read from a single sample in a study of identical twins. TCRdb re-called the 5' RACE reads through MiXCR, storing one row per CDR3 protein. Among about 810,000 distinct CDR3 sequences listed, around 12% were seen once. Separately, the same data were catalogued under a study of yellow fever vaccine responses in identical twins.

The sequencing input was PBMCs. The receptors shown here come from a woman under 30 in good health.

This clonotype was seen a few times. This sequence joins TRBV12-3 or TRBV12-4 and TRBJ2-7; 14 bases fit TRBD2. The ends lost 6 bases at V and 3 bases at J; junction bases unmatched: 10. CDR3 size: 17 residues. The CDR3 loop reads CASSPKLGLAGVYEQYF. CDR3 bases: TGTGCCAGCAGCCCAAAACTGGGACTAGCGGGAGTCTACGAGCAGTACTTC.

As for this clonotype: One end of the junction varies from germline; a read error may be responsible. The genes are TRBV7-6 and TRBJ1-1; no clear D. The CDR3 is 13 amino acids. The germline V gene encodes CDR1 SGHVS and CDR2 FNYEAQ. The CDR3 coding sequence is TGTGCCAGCCGCTTAGCGTACAACACTGAAGCTTTCTTT. This codes for CASRLAYNTEAFF.

Only a few counts were recorded for this clonotype. This chain joins TRBV3-1 and TRBJ2-5; D gene uncertain. This CDR3 is built from 13 residues. Trimming pared 0 bases from V and 5 bases from J, leaving 7 bases between. CDR1 and CDR2 from the germline V gene are LGHDT and YNNKEL (reference sequence). The CDR3 DNA reads as TGTGCCAGCAGCCAAGATTTTGGGGAGACCCAGTACTTC. This sequence encodes CASSQDFGETQYF.

The V call is TRBV20-1, the J call TRBJ2-7; tentative D call: TRBD2 (6 bases). The germline CDR1 and CDR2 sequences are DFQATT and SNEGSKA (reference sequence). The V gene lost 6 bases and the J gene lost 3 bases, with 21 bases spanning the gap. This CDR3 has 15 residues. The CDR3 DNA is TGCAGTGCAGGGGTCGAGGTGGAGGGTTTCTACGAGCAGTACTTC. Protein product: CSAGVEVEGFYEQYF.

In its sample, this clonotype was seen a few times. The rearrangement uses TRBV6-1 and TRBJ2-1; either TRBD1 or TRBD2 may fit D (6 bases each). Germline loops: CDR1 MNHNS, CDR2 SASEGT. V lost 5 bases and J lost 7, with 15 bases in between. This CDR3 has 14 residues. The CDR3 DNA is TGTGCCAGCAGTCGGACCCAGGGGAGGAATGAGCAGTTCTTC. Translation gives CASSRTQGRNEQFF.

This clonotype was recorded a few times. The chain uses TRBV19 and TRBJ2-2; TRBD2 matches 12 bases. J was trimmed by 4 bases and V by 1 base; bases with no gene match: 7. In germline, CDR1 is LNHDA, CDR2 SQIVND (reference sequence). The CDR3 totals 18 residues. CDR3 in amino acids: CASSIGELAGGITGELFF. The CDR3 bases are TGTGCCAGTAGTATAGGGGAACTAGCGGGAGGCATCACCGGGGAGCTGTTTTTT.

This clonotype occurred a few times. The rearrangement links TRBV9 to TRBJ2-7, with D perhaps matching TRBD1 or TRBD2 (6 bases each). V lost 4 bases and J 9 bases, leaving 20 bases between the germline ends. The CDR3 contains 14 residues. CDR1 and CDR2 (germline): SGDLS, YYNGEE. CDR3 in DNA: TGTGCCAGCAGCACAGGGAGGTCGACGGACTTGCAGTACTTC. Its translation is CASSTGRSTDLQYF.

In this sample, this clonotype turned up many times. V usage is TRBV7-9 and J usage is TRBJ1-5, with D unclear. The germline V and J ends were trimmed by 2 bases and 4 bases, with 3 bases remaining between them. Per germline, CDR1 SEHNR and CDR2 FQNEAQ (reference sequence). The CDR3 has 12 residues. The CDR3 spells CASSLINQPQHF. The CDR3 nucleotides are TGTGCCAGCAGCTTAATTAATCAGCCCCAGCATTTT.

This clonotype was detected only a few times. The CDR3 DNA reads as TGTGCCACCAGTGGGCAGTTTGGGAGCAATGAGCAGTTCTTC. Its protein product is CATSGQFGSNEQFF. V usage is TRBV24-1 and J usage is TRBJ2-1, with D tentatively TRBD2 (5 bases). Trimming cost V 5 bases and J 6 bases, with 13 bases left between them. This CDR3 has 14 amino acids. The germline V gene has CDR1 KGHDR and CDR2 SFDVKD.

This clonotype was found a few times. J is TRBJ1-3 and V is TRBV11-2; D remains unclear. This CDR3 is built from 13 residues. Per germline, CDR1 SGHAT and CDR2 FQNNGV. V was clipped by 4 bases and J by 2 bases, with 6 bases between them. This CDR3 reads CASSSLAGNTIYF. The CDR3 DNA reads TGTGCCAGCAGCTCCCTGGCTGGAAACACCATATATTTT.

This clonotype showed up just a few times. The V gene is TRBV5-1, the J gene TRBJ2-1; either TRBD1 or TRBD2 may supply D (5 bases each). V lost 0 bases and J 7 bases, leaving 11 bases between the germline ends. The CDR3 contains 14 residues. Germline CDR1 reads SGHRS; CDR2 reads YFSETQ. The CDR3, as DNA: TGCGCCAGCAGCTTGGCTTTAGGGACGAATGAGCAGTTCTTC. Translation: CASSLALGTNEQFF. Full variable domain (remainder filled in from reference TRBV5-1 and TRBJ2-1): KAGVTQTPRYLIKTRGQQVTLSCSPISGHRSVSWYQQTPGQGLQFLFEYFSETQRNKGNFPGRFSGRQFSNSRSEMNVSTLELGDSALYLCASSLALGTNEQFFGPGTRLTVL.

At least ten counts were recorded for this clonotype. The V and J genes are TRBV4-2 and TRBJ1-4; 9 bases fit TRBD1. The CDR3 has 16 residues. V shed 0 bases, J shed 4 bases, and the junction held 3 bases outside the gene matches. Germline lookup yields CDR1 LGHNA and CDR2 YNFKEQ. DNA of the CDR3: TGTGCCAGCAGCCAAGAAGAGGGACAGGGTAATGAAAAACTGTTTTTT. Amino acid sequence: CASSQEEGQGNEKLFF.

The chain carries TRBV20-1 and TRBJ2-3; no clear D gene. The germline CDR1 and CDR2 sequences are DFQATT and SNEGSKA (reference sequence). V dropped 0 bases and J dropped 8 bases, with 9 bases sitting between them. The CDR3 totals 12 residues. The CDR3 nucleotides are TGCAGTGCTAGAGAAACCCTCGCTACGCAGTATTTT. Translated: CSARETLATQYF.

The chain joins TRBV4-1 to TRBJ1-2; TRBD1 is a possible D gene (6 bases). V shed 4 bases and J shed 6 bases, with 15 bases lying between them. The CDR3 covers 14 residues. The germline gives CDR1 MGHRA, CDR2 YSYEKL. Written as DNA, the CDR3 is TGCGCCAGCAGCCCCCTAGGGGGGGGCGATGGCTACACCTTC. Translating it yields CASSPLGGGDGYTF.

The DNA of the CDR3 is TGTGCCAGCAGTATAATTCCGGGGTTTTCCTACGAGCAGTACTTC. This translates into CASSIIPGFSYEQYF. The rearrangement joins TRBV28 to TRBJ2-7, with a possible D match to TRBD2 (5 bases). Germline V CDR1 and CDR2: MDHEN, SYDVKM. The V end was cut by 5 bases, the J end by 1 base, with 15 bases between. The CDR3 is made up of 15 amino acids. Combining the CDR3 with reference TRBV28 and TRBJ2-7 gives the whole variable domain DVKVTQSSRYLVKRTGEKVFLECVQDMDHENMFWYRQDPGLGLRLIYFSYDVKMKEKGDIPEGYSVSREKKERFSLILESASTNQTSMYLCASSIIPGFSYEQYFGPGTRLTVT.

The sample holds a few counts of this clonotype. The V gene is TRBV20-1, the J gene TRBJ2-7; the match to TRBD2 covers 9 bases. CDR1 is DFQATT and CDR2 is SNEGSKA in the germline V gene (reference sequence). The V and J ends lost 1 base and 2 bases, in that order; junction bases with no gene match: 3. The CDR3 is 14 amino acids. CDR3 amino acids: CSARGLAGAYEQYV. The CDR3 DNA sequence: TGCAGTGCTAGAGGCTTAGCGGGGGCCTACGAGCAGTACGTC.

The chain couples TRBV7-8 to TRBJ2-5; tentatively, D is TRBD1 (5 bases). Germline CDR1 and CDR2: SGHVS and FQNEAQ. The CDR3 loop spans 16 amino acids. Deletions cut 4 bases from V and 4 bases from J, with 19 bases between. CDR3 bases: TGTGCCAGCAGCTGGAATCGCCCAGGGTCTGGAGAGACCCAGTACTTC. This translates into CASSWNRPGSGETQYF.